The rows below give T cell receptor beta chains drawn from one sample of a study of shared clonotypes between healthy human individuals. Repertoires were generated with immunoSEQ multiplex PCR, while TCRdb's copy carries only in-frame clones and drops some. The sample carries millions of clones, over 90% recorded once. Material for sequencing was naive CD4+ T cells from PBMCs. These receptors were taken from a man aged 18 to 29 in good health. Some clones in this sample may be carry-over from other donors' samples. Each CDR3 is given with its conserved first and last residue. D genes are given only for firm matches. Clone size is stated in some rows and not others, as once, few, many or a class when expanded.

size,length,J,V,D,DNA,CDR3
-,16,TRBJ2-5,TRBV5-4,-,TGTGCCAGCAGCTTCCCCCGTTCGGGAGTAAAAGAGACCCAGTACTTC,CASSFPRSGVKETQYF
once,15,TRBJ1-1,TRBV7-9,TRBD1,TGTGCCAGCAGCCCCAAAGGGACAGGGGGCACTGAAGCTTTCTTT,CASSPKGTGGTEAFF
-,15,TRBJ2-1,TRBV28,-,TGTGCCAGCGGAATTGGGGGCGCTGGAACCAATGAGCAGTTCTTC,CASGIGGAGTNEQFF
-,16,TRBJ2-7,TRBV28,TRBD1,TGTGCCAGCAGCCGCCTCGACAGGGGAATTGTGGTGGAGCAGTACTTC,CASSRLDRGIVVEQYF
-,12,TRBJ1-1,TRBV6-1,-,TGTGCCAGCGCCCGTGTTGGTCGTGAAGCTTTCTTT,CASARVGREAFF
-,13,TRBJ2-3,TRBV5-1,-,TGCGCCAGCAGCTCGGGGCAAGTAGATACGCAGTATTTT,CASSSGQVDTQYF
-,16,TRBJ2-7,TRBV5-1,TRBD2,TGCGCCAGCAGCTTACTTGGCGGGAGATCCGACTACGAGCAGTACTTC,CASSLLGGRSDYEQYF
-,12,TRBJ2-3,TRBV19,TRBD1,TGTGCCACCGGGACAGGACCAGATACGCAGTATTTT,CATGTGPDTQYF
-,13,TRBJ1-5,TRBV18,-,TGTGCCAGCTCACGTTCAGAGAATCAGCCCCAGCATTTT,CASSRSENQPQHF
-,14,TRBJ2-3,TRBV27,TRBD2,TGTGCCAGCAGCAGACTAGCGGGAGCAGATACGCAGTATTTT,CASSRLAGADTQYF
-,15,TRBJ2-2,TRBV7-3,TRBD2,TGTGCCAGCAGCTTTGCGGGAGCGAACACCGGGGAGCTGTTTTTT,CASSFAGANTGELFF
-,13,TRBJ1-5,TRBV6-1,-,TGTGCCAGCAGTGGAGTTTCTGGTCAGCCCCAGCATTTT,CASSGVSGQPQHF
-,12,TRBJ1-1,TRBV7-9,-,TGTGCCAGCAGCTTAGCAGTTGATGAAGCTTTCTTT,CASSLAVDEAFF
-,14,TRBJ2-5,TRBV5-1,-,TGCGCCAGCAGCTTTGGTACCCCCCAGGAGACCCAGTACTTC,CASSFGTPQETQYF
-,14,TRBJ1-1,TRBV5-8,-,TGTGCCAGCAGCCCGATAGGACAGAACACTGAAGCTTTCTTT,CASSPIGQNTEAFF
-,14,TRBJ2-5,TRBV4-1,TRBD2,TGCGCCAGCAGCCAAGATGGGAGGGGAGAGACCCAGTACTTC,CASSQDGRGETQYF
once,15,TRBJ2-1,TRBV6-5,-,TGTGCCAGCAGTTACAGGCATACTATCTACAATGAGCAGTTCTTC,CASSYRHTIYNEQFF
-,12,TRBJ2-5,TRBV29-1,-,TGCAGCGTTGAAGGGGGCGGAGAGACCCAGTACTTC,CSVEGGGETQYF
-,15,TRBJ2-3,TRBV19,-,TGTGCCAGTAGTATGATAGCGGTAGGCACAGATACGCAGTATTTT,CASSMIAVGTDTQYF
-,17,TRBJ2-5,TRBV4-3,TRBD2,TGCGCCAGCAGCCAAGAAGGAGCGGGACGATTCGGGGAGACCCAGTACTTC,CASSQEGAGRFGETQYF
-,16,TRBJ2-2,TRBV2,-,TGTGCCAGCAGTGATCTGGGAGGCGCCTTGTCTGGGGAGCTGTTTTTT,CASSDLGGALSGELFF
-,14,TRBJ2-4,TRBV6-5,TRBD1,TGTGCCAGCAGCCGCCGGACAGGGCAAGACATTCAGTACTTC,CASSRRTGQDIQYF
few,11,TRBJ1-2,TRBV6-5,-,TGTGCCAGCAGTTCCAGGGGTGGCTACACCTTC,CASSSRGGYTF
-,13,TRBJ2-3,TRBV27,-,TGTGCCTCCCTAGGACATCACACAGATACGCAGTATTTT,CASLGHHTDTQYF
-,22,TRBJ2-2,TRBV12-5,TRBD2,TGTGCTAGTGGCAACCCCCCGGGAGGGTATAACGCAGTAGCGGGAGGGTCCGGGGAGCTGTTTTTT,CASGNPPGGYNAVAGGSGELFF
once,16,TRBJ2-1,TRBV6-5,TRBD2,TGTGCCAGCAGTTACTCCGGGACTAGCGGGAGTAATGAGCAGTTCTTC,CASSYSGTSGSNEQFF
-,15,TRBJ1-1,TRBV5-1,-,TGCGCCAGCAACCTTTTGGGAGCGAGATACACTGAAGCTTTCTTT,CASNLLGARYTEAFF
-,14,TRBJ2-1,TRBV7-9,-,TGTGCCAGCAGCTTAGCAGGTACCTACAATGAGCAGTTCTTC,CASSLAGTYNEQFF
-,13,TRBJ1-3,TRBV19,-,TGTGCCAGTAGGGTCTCGGCGGGAAACACCATATATTTT,CASRVSAGNTIYF
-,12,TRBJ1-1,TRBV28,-,TGTGCCAGCAGTGGACAGTACACTGAAGCTTTCTTT,CASSGQYTEAFF
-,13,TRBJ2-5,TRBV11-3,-,TGTGCCAGCAGCTCGGGACCACAAGAGACCCAGTACTTC,CASSSGPQETQYF
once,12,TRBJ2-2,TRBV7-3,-,TGTGCCAGCAGCCGGGACTTCGGGGAGCTGTTTTTT,CASSRDFGELFF
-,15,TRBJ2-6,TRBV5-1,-,TGCGCCAGCAGCTTTCTCGGGGCCGGGGCCAACGTCCTGACTTTC,CASSFLGAGANVLTF
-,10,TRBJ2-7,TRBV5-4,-,TGTGCCAGCAGCTACTACGAGCAGTACTTC,CASSYYEQYF
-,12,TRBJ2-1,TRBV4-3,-,TGCGCCAGCAGCCAAGATTTTCGGGCCCTGTTCTTC,CASSQDFRALFF
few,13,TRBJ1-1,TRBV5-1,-,TGCGCCAGCAGCTTTACATTGAACACTGAAGCTTTCTTT,CASSFTLNTEAFF
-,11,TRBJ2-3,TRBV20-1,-,TGCAGTCCCCGAGGTTTAGATACGCAGTATTTT,CSPRGLDTQYF
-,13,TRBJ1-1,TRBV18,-,TGTGCCAGCTTCCAAGGACAGATTGGTGAAGCTTTCTTT,CASFQGQIGEAFF
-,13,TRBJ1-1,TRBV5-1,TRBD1,TGCGCCAGTCGACAGGGGGAGAACACTGAAGCTTTCTTT,CASRQGENTEAFF
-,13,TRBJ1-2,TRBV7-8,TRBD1,TGTGCCAGCAGCCAGGACAGGAACTATGGCTACACCTTC,CASSQDRNYGYTF
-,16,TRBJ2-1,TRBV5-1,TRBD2,TGCGCCAGCAGCGCCGCGGGGCTAGCGGGAGACAATGAGCAGTTCTTC,CASSAAGLAGDNEQFF
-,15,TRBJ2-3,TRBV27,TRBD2,TGTGCCAGCAGAGGACTAGCGGGAGGCTCAGATACGCAGTATTTT,CASRGLAGGSDTQYF
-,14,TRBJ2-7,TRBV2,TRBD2,TGTGCCAGCAGGACTAGCGGGAGACCCTACGAGCAGTACTTC,CASRTSGRPYEQYF
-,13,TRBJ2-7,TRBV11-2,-,TGTGCCAGCAGTTATGTCGAAAGTACCGAGCAGTACTTC,CASSYVESTEQYF
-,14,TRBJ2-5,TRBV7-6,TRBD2,TGTGCCAGCAGCAGGGGCGGGACTAGGGAGACCCAGTACTTC,CASSRGGTRETQYF
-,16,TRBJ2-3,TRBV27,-,TGTGCCAGCAGTTTAAAAACTCATACTAGCACAGATACGCAGTATTTT,CASSLKTHTSTDTQYF
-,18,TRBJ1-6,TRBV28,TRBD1,TGTGCCAGCAGCCCCACGTTACAGGGGGCATTAGCAGTGTTGCCCCTCCACTTT,CASSPTLQGALAVLPLHF
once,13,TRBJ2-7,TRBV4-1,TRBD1,TGCGCCAGCAGCCGGACAGGGTTGTACGAGCAGTACTTC,CASSRTGLYEQYF
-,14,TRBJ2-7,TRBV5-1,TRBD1,TGCGCCAGCAGCTTGGGGGACAGCGCCTACGAGCAGTACTTC,CASSLGDSAYEQYF